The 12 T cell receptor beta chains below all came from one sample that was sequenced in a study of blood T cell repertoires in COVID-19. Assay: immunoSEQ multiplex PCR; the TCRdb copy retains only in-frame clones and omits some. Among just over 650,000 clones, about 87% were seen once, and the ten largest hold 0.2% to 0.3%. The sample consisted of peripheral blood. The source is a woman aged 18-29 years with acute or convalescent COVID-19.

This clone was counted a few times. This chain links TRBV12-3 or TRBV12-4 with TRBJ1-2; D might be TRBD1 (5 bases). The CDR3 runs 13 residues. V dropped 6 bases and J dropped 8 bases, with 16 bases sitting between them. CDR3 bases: TGTGCCAGCAGAGGCGGGGGTTCCTGGGGCTACACCTTC. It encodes CASRGGGSWGYTF.

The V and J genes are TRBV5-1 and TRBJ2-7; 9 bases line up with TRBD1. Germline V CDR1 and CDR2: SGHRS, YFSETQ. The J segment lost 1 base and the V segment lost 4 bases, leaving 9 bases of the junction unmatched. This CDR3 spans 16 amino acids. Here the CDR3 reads CASSPDPDRGSYEQYF. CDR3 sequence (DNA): TGCGCCAGCAGCCCCGACCCGGACAGGGGATCCTACGAGCAGTACTTC.

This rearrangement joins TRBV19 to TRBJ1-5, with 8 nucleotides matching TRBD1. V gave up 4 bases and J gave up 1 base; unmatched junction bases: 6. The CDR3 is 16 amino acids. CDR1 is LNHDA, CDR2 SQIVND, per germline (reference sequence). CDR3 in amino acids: CASSTWGQASNQPQHF. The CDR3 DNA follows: TGTGCCAGTAGTACCTGGGGACAGGCAAGCAATCAGCCCCAGCATTTT. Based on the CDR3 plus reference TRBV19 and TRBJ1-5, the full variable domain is DGGITQSPKYLFRKEGQNVTLSCEQNLNHDAMYWYRQDPGQGLRLIYYSQIVNDFQKGDIAEGYSVSREKKESFPLTVTSAQKNPTAFYLCASSTWGQASNQPQHFGDGTRLSIL.

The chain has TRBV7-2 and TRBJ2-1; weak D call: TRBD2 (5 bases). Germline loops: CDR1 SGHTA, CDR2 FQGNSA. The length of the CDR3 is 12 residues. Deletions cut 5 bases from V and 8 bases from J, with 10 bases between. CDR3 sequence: CASSRRGYEQFF. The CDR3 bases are TGTGCCAGCAGCCGGCGCGGGTATGAGCAGTTCTTC.

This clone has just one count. CDR3 in amino acids: CATSDQTYNEQFF. The DNA for the CDR3 is TGTGCCACCAGTGACCAGACTTATAATGAGCAGTTCTTC. The chain carries TRBV24-1 and TRBJ2-1; no clear D. CDR1 is KGHDR, CDR2 SFDVKD, per germline. V lost 4 bases, J lost 7 bases, and 10 bases lay in between. The CDR3 sequence is 13 residues long.

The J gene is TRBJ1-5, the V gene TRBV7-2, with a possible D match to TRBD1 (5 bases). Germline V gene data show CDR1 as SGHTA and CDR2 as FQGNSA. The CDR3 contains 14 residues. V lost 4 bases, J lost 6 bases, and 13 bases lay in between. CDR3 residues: CASSSERGSQPQHF. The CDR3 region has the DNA TGTGCCAGCAGCTCGGAAAGGGGTAGTCAGCCCCAGCATTTT.

Here the CDR3 DNA reads TGTGCCAGCAGGAGGTTGCCCTCCTACGAGCAGTACTTC. This gives the protein CASRRLPSYEQYF. This chain connects TRBV6-1 to TRBJ2-7; D ambiguous. Trimming took 6 bases from V and 0 from J, leaving 9 bases between them. Germline-derived CDR1 and CDR2 are MNHNS and SASEGT. This CDR3 is built from 13 residues.

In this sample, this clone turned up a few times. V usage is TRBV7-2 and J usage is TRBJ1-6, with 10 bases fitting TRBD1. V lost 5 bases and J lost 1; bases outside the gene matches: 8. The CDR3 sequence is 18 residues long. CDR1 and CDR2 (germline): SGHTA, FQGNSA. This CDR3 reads CASSLLGTGVSYNSPLHF. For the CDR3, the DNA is TGTGCCAGCAGCCTCCTCGGGACAGGGGTATCCTATAATTCACCCCTCCACTTT.

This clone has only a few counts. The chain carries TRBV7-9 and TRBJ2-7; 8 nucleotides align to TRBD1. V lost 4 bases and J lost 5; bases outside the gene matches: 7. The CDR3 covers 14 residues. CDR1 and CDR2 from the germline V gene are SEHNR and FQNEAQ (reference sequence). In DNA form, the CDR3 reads TGTGCCAGCAGCTCGGCCGGGACAGGACACGAGCAGTACTTC. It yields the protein CASSSAGTGHEQYF.

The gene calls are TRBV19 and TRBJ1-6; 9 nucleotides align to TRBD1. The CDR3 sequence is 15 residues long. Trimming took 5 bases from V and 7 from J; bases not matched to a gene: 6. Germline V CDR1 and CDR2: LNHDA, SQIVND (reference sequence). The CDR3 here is CASSPRTGVNSPLHF. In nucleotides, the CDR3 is TGTGCCAGTAGTCCACGGACAGGGGTGAATTCACCCCTCCACTTT.

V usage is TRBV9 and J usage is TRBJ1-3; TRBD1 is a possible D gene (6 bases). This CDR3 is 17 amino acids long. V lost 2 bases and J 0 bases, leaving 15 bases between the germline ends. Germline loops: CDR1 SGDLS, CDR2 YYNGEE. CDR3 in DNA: TGTGCCAGCAGCGTCGACAGGCAAGGGCTCTCTGGAAACACCATATATTTT. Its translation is CASSVDRQGLSGNTIYF. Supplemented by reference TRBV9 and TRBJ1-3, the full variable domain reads DSGVTQTPKHLITATGQRVTLRCSPRSGDLSVYWYQQSLDQGLQFLIQYYNGEERAKGNILERFSAQQFPDLHSELNLSSLELGDSALYFCASSVDRQGLSGNTIYFGEGSWLTVV.

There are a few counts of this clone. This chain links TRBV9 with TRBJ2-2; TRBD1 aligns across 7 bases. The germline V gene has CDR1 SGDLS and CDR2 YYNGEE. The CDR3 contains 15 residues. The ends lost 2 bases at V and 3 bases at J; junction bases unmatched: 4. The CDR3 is CASSVDRADTGELFF. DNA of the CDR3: TGTGCCAGCAGCGTTGACAGGGCGGACACCGGGGAGCTGTTTTTT.